The 24 T cell receptor beta chains presented below share a single source sample, sequenced in a study of OX40 agonist ivuxolimab in advanced cancers. Using immunoSEQ multiplex PCR, the repertoire was profiled, and TCRdb retains in-frame clones only, with some absent. Among tens of thousands of clones listed, roughly 85% were seen once. Sequenced here: CD4+ or CD8+ T cells sorted from blood, sampled in a trial of the OX40 agonist ivuxolimab. These receptors were obtained from an adult with an advanced solid tumor such as melanoma, head and neck, liver or kidney cancer.

The chain recombines TRBV28 with TRBJ1-1, with unresolved D. This CDR3 has 14 residues. The V end lost 4 bases, the J end lost 7 bases, and 16 bases lay between the germline ends. CDR1 is MDHEN, CDR2 SYDVKM, per germline. In nucleotides, the CDR3 is TGTGCCAGCAGTTCCATCGGCCGCTGGGGTGAAGCTTTCTTT. This sequence encodes CASSSIGRWGEAFF.

J is TRBJ1-5 and V is TRBV7-2, with TRBD1 as a possible D gene (5 bases). The CDR3 consists of 18 residues. V was trimmed by 5 bases and J by 6 bases, leaving 26 bases between them. The germline V gene encodes CDR1 SGHTA and CDR2 FQGNSA. CDR3 in DNA: TGTGCCAGCAGCCACGAGTCAGGGTTTGGTCGTTTTAGTCAGCCCCAGCATTTT. Residues: CASSHESGFGRFSQPQHF.

This chain connects TRBV29-1 to TRBJ2-7, with D perhaps TRBD2 (5 bases). The germline CDR1 and CDR2 sequences are SQVTM and ANQGSEA. The CDR3 sequence is 11 residues long. V lost 4 bases, J lost 9 bases, and 13 bases lay in between. The CDR3 spells CSVGESLVQYF. CDR3 nucleotide sequence: TGCAGCGTTGGGGAGTCCCTCGTGCAGTACTTC.

This clone was counted a single time. The J gene is TRBJ2-1, the V gene TRBV7-9, with 7 bases matching TRBD2. Germline CDR1 SEHNR, CDR2 FQNEAQ (reference sequence). The V gene end was trimmed by 1 base and the J gene end by 7 bases; junction bases not matched to a gene: 4. The CDR3 totals 14 residues. CDR3 in DNA: TGTGCCAGCAGCTTAGAACGGACTAGTAATGAGCAGTTCTTC. The encoded protein is CASSLERTSNEQFF.

The gene calls are TRBV28 and TRBJ1-2; tentatively, D is TRBD1 (5 bases). This CDR3 has 16 residues. V was cut by 8 bases and J by 7 bases, with 26 bases left in between. Germline CDR1 MDHEN, CDR2 SYDVKM. The CDR3 here is CASYSSLGDKIGGYTF. The CDR3 DNA reads as TGTGCCAGCTACTCCTCCTTAGGGGATAAGATTGGTGGCTACACCTTC.

This clone was recorded once. The sample contains more than one DNA sequence encoding this CDR3. This sequence joins TRBV27 and TRBJ1-1; D unclear. The CDR3 is 13 amino acids. The V gene lost 9 bases and the J gene lost 1 base, with 12 bases spanning the gap. Germline CDR1 is MNHEY and CDR2 is SMNVEV (reference sequence). Here the CDR3 reads CASRGAGNTEAFF. The CDR3 DNA reads TGTGCCAGTCGGGGTGCGGGGAACACTGAAGCTTTCTTT.

This chain connects TRBV5-1 to TRBJ2-5, with TRBD1 as a possible D gene (5 bases). From germline, CDR1 is SGHRS and CDR2 YFSETQ. CDR3 length: 14 residues. The V end was cut by 0 bases, the J end by 2 bases, with 8 bases between. The CDR3 spells CASSLAQVQETQYF. CDR3 nucleotide sequence: TGCGCCAGCAGCTTGGCACAGGTACAAGAGACCCAGTACTTC.

This sequence joins TRBV19 and TRBJ1-2; a possible D gene is TRBD1 (5 bases). Per germline, CDR1 LNHDA and CDR2 SQIVND (reference sequence). The length of the CDR3 is 16 residues. Between the trimmed V and J ends, which lost 3 bases and 2 bases, there was a span of 16 bases. The CDR3 DNA sequence: TGTGCCAGTAGTATCCGGCAGGGAAGGGCCAACTATGGCTACACCTTC. The encoded protein is CASSIRQGRANYGYTF.

This clone was counted a few times. The chain joins TRBV4-2 to TRBJ1-1; 9 bases are shared with TRBD1. Germline V CDR1 and CDR2: LGHNA, YNFKEQ. CDR3 length: 15 residues. The junction had 2 bases not matched to a gene; V was cut back by 1 base and J by 2 bases. Here the CDR3 reads CASSQGTGDNTEAFF. As DNA, the CDR3 is TGTGCCAGCAGCCAAGGGACAGGGGATAACACTGAAGCTTTCTTT.

This chain uses TRBV5-1 with TRBJ2-1; D perhaps matches TRBD2 (5 bases). Trimming took 4 bases from V and 4 from J, leaving 12 bases between them. Germline V gene lookup returns CDR1 SGHRS and CDR2 YFSETQ. The CDR3 consists of 14 residues. In DNA form, the CDR3 reads TGCGCCAGCAGCCCAGCGGACGGTTACAATGAGCAGTTCTTC. Protein: CASSPADGYNEQFF.

V gene TRBV7-9 combines with J gene TRBJ2-1; 8 nucleotides line up with TRBD2. The CDR3 runs to 13 residues. CDR1 is SEHNR and CDR2 is FQNEAQ in the germline V gene (reference sequence). Trimming removed 3 bases from V and 15 bases from J; junction bases left unmatched: 10. The CDR3 reads CASSFNSRGASFF. CDR3 sequence (DNA): TGTGCCAGCAGCTTTAATTCGCGGGGGGCTTCGTTCTTC.

This clone has just one count. The chain joins TRBV4-1 to TRBJ1-5; D call uncertain. CDR1 is MGHRA and CDR2 is YSYEKL in the germline V gene. The CDR3 has 13 residues. Deletions cut 4 bases from V and 6 bases from J, with 10 bases between. The CDR3 DNA reads TGCGCCAGCAGCCCCCCCGCCATTCAGCCCCAGCATTTT. It is translated as CASSPPAIQPQHF.

The V call is TRBV30, the J call TRBJ1-2, with 8 positions matching TRBD1. Trimming cost V 6 bases and J 0 bases; bases outside gene matches: 12. The germline V gene encodes CDR1 GTSNPN and CDR2 SVGIG (reference sequence). The CDR3 sequence is 16 residues long. CDR3 amino acids: CACPTGQGASNYGYTF. As DNA, the CDR3 is TGTGCCTGCCCCACGGGGCAGGGGGCTTCTAACTATGGCTACACCTTC.

J is TRBJ1-2 and V is TRBV19; TRBD1 matches 10 bases. The CDR3 runs 16 residues. V lost 5 bases, J lost 5 bases, and 11 bases stayed unmatched. Germline CDR1 LNHDA, CDR2 SQIVND (reference sequence). CDR3 amino acids: CASSAPGTGARYGYTF. The CDR3 coding sequence is TGTGCCAGTAGTGCCCCCGGGACAGGGGCGCGGTATGGCTACACCTTC.

The chain is built from TRBV7-2 and TRBJ2-2, with unresolved D. This CDR3 comprises 13 residues. Germline V CDR1 and CDR2: SGHTA, FQGNSA. Trimming removed 4 bases from V and 2 bases from J, with 5 bases in between. The CDR3 is CASSSRNTGELFF. The DNA for the CDR3 is TGTGCCAGCAGCTCCCGAAACACCGGGGAGCTGTTTTTT.

The V gene is TRBV28, the J gene TRBJ1-4, with 7 bases identical to TRBD1. This CDR3 has 16 amino acids. J lost 7 bases, V lost 1 base, and 9 bases had no gene match. Germline CDR1 MDHEN, CDR2 SYDVKM. CDR3 loop: CASSLSLEGAGEKLFF. For the CDR3, the DNA is TGTGCCAGCAGTTTATCTCTGGAGGGGGCGGGTGAAAAACTGTTTTTT. The full variable domain, rest sourced from reference TRBV28 and TRBJ1-4, is DVKVTQSSRYLVKRTGEKVFLECVQDMDHENMFWYRQDPGLGLRLIYFSYDVKMKEKGDIPEGYSVSREKKERFSLILESASTNQTSMYLCASSLSLEGAGEKLFFGSGTQLSVL.

The chain employs TRBV19 and TRBJ2-7; TRBD2 might be the D (6 bases). The CDR3 length is 15 residues. The germline V and J ends were trimmed by 4 bases and 0 bases, with 13 bases remaining between them. Germline CDR1 LNHDA, CDR2 SQIVND (reference sequence). CDR3 bases: TGTGCCAGTAGTACACCGGGGGAGCTCTCCTACGAGCAGTACTTC. Translating it yields CASSTPGELSYEQYF.

This chain joins TRBV7-2 and TRBJ2-2, with 8 bases that match TRBD1. The CDR3 extends over 14 amino acids. Germline CDR1 and CDR2: SGHTA and FQGNSA. With 2 bases clipped from V and 7 bases from J, the junction kept 3 bases outside the gene matches. The CDR3 region has the DNA TGTGCCAGCAGCTTACAGGGGGCGATCGGGGAGCTGTTTTTT. Translation gives CASSLQGAIGELFF.

This clone has just one count. The gene calls are TRBV7-2 and TRBJ1-1; D gene uncertain. The CDR3 consists of 13 residues. Trimming took 3 bases from V and 5 from J, leaving 10 bases between them. The V gene's germline CDR1 is SGHTA and CDR2 FQGNSA. CDR3 DNA: TGTGCCAGCAGCTTGGTGGCCAGGACTGAAGCTTTCTTT. Protein: CASSLVARTEAFF.

The V call is TRBV7-6, the J call TRBJ2-7, with D perhaps TRBD1 (5 bases). Looked up from germline, CDR1 is SGHVS and CDR2 is FNYEAQ. With 1 base removed from V and 3 bases from J, the gap between germline ends came to 13 bases. This CDR3 is built from 15 residues. CDR3 region: CASSLGRGWDYEQYF. CDR3 nucleotides: TGTGCCAGCAGCTTAGGAAGGGGATGGGACTACGAGCAGTACTTC.

The V gene is TRBV15, the J gene TRBJ2-7; D possibly uses TRBD1 or TRBD2 (6 bases each). The CDR3 sequence is 15 residues long. The germline V gene encodes CDR1 LNHNV and CDR2 YYDKDF (reference sequence). Trimming removed 6 bases from V and 0 bases from J, with 15 bases in between. CDR3 nucleotides: TGTGCCACCAGTTGGGGTAGGGGGGACTCCTACGAGCAGTACTTC. It encodes CATSWGRGDSYEQYF.

The V call is TRBV4-3, the J call TRBJ1-2; D is ambiguous. The length of the CDR3 is 15 residues. Deletions cut 4 bases from V and 1 base from J, with 13 bases between. Germline assignment: CDR1 LGHNA and CDR2 YSLEER. The CDR3 region is CASSRQTNFNYGYTF. The CDR3 region has the DNA TGCGCCAGCAGCCGGCAAACGAACTTTAACTATGGCTACACCTTC.

CDR3 amino acids: CASSLGVRTEAFF. CDR3 coding DNA: TGCGCCAGCAGCTTGGGGGTCCGGACTGAAGCTTTCTTT. The rearrangement links TRBV5-1 to TRBJ1-1; D gene uncertain. CDR3 length equals 13 residues. V was pared by 0 bases and J by 5 bases, with 8 bases between. Looked up from germline, CDR1 is SGHRS and CDR2 is YFSETQ.

The chain couples TRBV19 to TRBJ1-2, with TRBD1 as a possible D gene (5 bases). This CDR3 comprises 14 residues. V lost 1 base, J lost 4 bases, and 10 bases lay in between. The germline CDR1 and CDR2 sequences are LNHDA and SQIVND (reference sequence). The CDR3 protein is CASSIGSGLYGYTF. The CDR3 DNA sequence: TGTGCCAGTAGTATAGGATCAGGGCTCTATGGCTACACCTTC.